This is a list of T cell receptor beta chains from one sample in a study of blood T cells in healthy people across ages. One entry per CDR3 protein, called by TCRdb with MiXCR from the 5' RACE reads. The sample consists of around 1.5 million distinct CDR3 sequences, 35% to 45% of them appearing once. Sequenced input: blood. These receptors originate from a woman younger than 30 in good health. Each CDR3 is given with its conserved first and last residue. D genes are given only for firm matches. Size is stated for part of the rows, as once, few or many counts, or as a class when the clone is expanded.

CAGGPKAAAYGYTF,TGTGCCGGAGGCCCCAAAGCGGCCGCCTATGGCTACACCTTC,TRBV7-2,TRBJ1-2,NA,NA
CASSFIGLTYEQYF,TGCGCCAGCAGCTTTATCGGCCTCACCTACGAGCAGTACTTC,TRBV5-1,TRBJ2-7,few,NA
CASSYAGQANYGYTF,TGTGCCAGCAGTTACGCTGGACAGGCTAACTATGGCTACACCTTC,TRBV6-5,TRBJ1-2,NA,TRBD1
CASSGSQTQFF,TGTGCCAGCAGTGGGTCCCAAACGCAGTTCTTC,TRBV6-1,TRBJ2-1,NA,NA
CASSHIRDRGRETQYF,TGTGCCAGCAGCCATATCCGGGACAGGGGCAGGGAGACCCAGTACTTC,TRBV14,TRBJ2-5,few,TRBD1
CSARRGHPSSYNEQFF,TGCAGTGCTAGACGGGGCCACCCCAGCTCCTACAATGAGCAGTTCTTC,TRBV20-1,TRBJ2-1,NA,NA
CASSFSGLANNEQFF,TGTGCCAGCAGTTTTTCTGGACTAGCGAACAATGAGCAGTTCTTC,TRBV27,TRBJ2-1,few,TRBD2
CSARDVGSSYNEQFF,TGCAGTGCTAGAGATGTCGGGAGCTCCTACAATGAGCAGTTCTTC,TRBV20-1,TRBJ2-1,NA,NA
CAISEREDQPQHF,TGTGCCATCAGTGAAAGGGAGGACCAGCCCCAGCATTTT,TRBV10-3,TRBJ1-5,NA,NA
CASSQDSSGDRHF,TGCGCCAGCAGCCAAGATTCCTCGGGGGATCGGCATTTT,TRBV4-1,TRBJ1-5,NA,NA
CSVARNTGYTF,TGCAGCGTTGCAAGGAACACGGGCTACACCTTC,TRBV29-1,TRBJ1-2,few,NA
CASSAGQGWYEQYF,TGCGCCAGCAGCGCCGGACAGGGTTGGTACGAGCAGTACTTC,TRBV5-1,TRBJ2-7,NA,TRBD1
CSVGDYPQETQYF,TGCAGCGTTGGAGACTATCCTCAAGAGACCCAGTACTTC,TRBV29-1,TRBJ2-5,NA,NA
CASSLFPGTTTYEQYF,TGTGCCAGCAGTTTATTCCCCGGGACTACGACCTACGAGCAGTACTTC,TRBV27,TRBJ2-7,few,TRBD2
CSASAALQSYQETQYF,TGCAGTGCTAGTGCCGCCCTTCAATCGTACCAAGAGACCCAGTACTTC,TRBV20-1,TRBJ2-5,few,NA
CASSVVSDSYEQYF,TGCGCCAGCAGTGTGGTTAGCGACTCCTACGAGCAGTACTTC,TRBV10-2,TRBJ2-7,NA,NA
CAISDRTGAYNEQFF,TGTGCCATCAGTGATAGGACTGGCGCCTACAATGAGCAGTTCTTC,TRBV10-3,TRBJ2-1,few,NA
CASSSTQRTTDTQYF,TGTGCCAGCAGTTCCACCCAAAGGACCACAGATACGCAGTATTTT,TRBV6-2/TRBV6-3,TRBJ2-3,few,NA
CATSRGRETDTQYF,TGTGCCACCAGCAGAGGTCGGGAAACAGATACGCAGTATTTT,TRBV15,TRBJ2-3,many,NA
CVLVGYGYTF,TGCGTCTTAGTGGGGTACGGCTACACCTTC,TRBV29-1,TRBJ1-2,NA,NA
CTSTEGSTPYEQYF,TGTACCAGCACCGAGGGTAGTACCCCCTACGAGCAGTACTTC,TRBV2,TRBJ2-7,NA,NA
CSARDPGGASSYNEQFF,TGCAGTGCTAGAGATCCTGGCGGGGCTAGCTCCTACAATGAGCAGTTCTTC,TRBV20-1,TRBJ2-1,NA,NA
CASGTATPSYEQYF,TGTGCCAGCGGGACCGCTACCCCATCCTACGAGCAGTACTTC,TRBV12-3/TRBV12-4,TRBJ2-7,few,NA
CASSVGTSGGGNEQFF,TGTGCCAGCAGTGTAGGGACTAGCGGGGGGGGCAATGAGCAGTTCTTC,TRBV2,TRBJ2-1,NA,TRBD2
CASMGPLYEQYF,TGTGCCAGCATGGGGCCACTCTACGAGCAGTACTTC,TRBV6-6,TRBJ2-7,NA,NA
CASSSGSAGAFF,TGTGCCAGCAGTTCCGGGTCTGCTGGAGCTTTCTTT,TRBV7-6,TRBJ1-1,NA,NA
CASSSGTGWAKTQYF,TGCGCCAGCAGCTCCGGGACAGGGTGGGCCAAGACCCAGTACTTC,TRBV5-1,TRBJ2-5,NA,TRBD1
CSLTGTGNYGYTF,TGCAGTCTAACCGGCACAGGGAACTATGGCTACACCTTC,TRBV20-1,TRBJ1-2,NA,NA
CASSEGGAGGHEQYF,TGCGCCAGCAGTGAAGGAGGGGCGGGGGGCCACGAGCAGTACTTC,TRBV25-1,TRBJ2-7,once,TRBD2
CASTLNRNEQYF,TGTGCCAGCACCCTAAACAGGAACGAGCAGTACTTC,TRBV12-3/TRBV12-4,TRBJ2-7,NA,NA
CASSQVAGTGELFF,TGCGCCAGCAGCCAAGTTGCGGGCACCGGGGAGCTGTTTTTT,TRBV4-1,TRBJ2-2,NA,NA
CSARDSRDRSYEQYF,TGCAGTGCTAGAGATAGCCGGGACCGATCCTACGAGCAGTACTTC,TRBV20-1,TRBJ2-7,NA,NA
CASSDPMAGQGYTF,TGTGCCAGCAGTGACCCTATGGCAGGGCAAGGCTACACCTTC,TRBV2,TRBJ1-2,few,NA
CASSGLRGGTDTQYF,TGTGCCAGCAGTGGTTTAAGGGGGGGTACAGATACGCAGTATTTT,TRBV2,TRBJ2-3,NA,NA
CASSLNQGNPGQYF,TGTGCCAGCAGTTTAAACCAGGGGAACCCTGGGCAGTACTTC,TRBV12-3/TRBV12-4,TRBJ2-4,NA,NA
CASSLRVSGELFF,TGTGCCAGCAGCTTAAGAGTATCCGGGGAGCTGTTTTTT,TRBV7-9,TRBJ2-2,NA,NA
CASSYSAPGTGSSRREKLFF,TGTGCCAGCAGTTACTCTGCCCCCGGGACAGGGTCCTCGCGACGGGAAAAACTGTTTTTT,TRBV6-5,TRBJ1-4,NA,TRBD1
CASSSAGLAGVFAYNEQFF,TGTGCCAGCAGCTCCGCGGGACTAGCGGGAGTGTTTGCCTACAATGAGCAGTTCTTC,TRBV4-2,TRBJ2-1,NA,TRBD2
CSARDIRDTEAFF,TGCAGTGCGAGAGACATCAGGGACACTGAAGCTTTCTTT,TRBV20-1,TRBJ1-1,NA,NA
CASSETTDSGANVLTF,TGTGCCAGCAGCGAGACGACAGACTCTGGGGCCAACGTCCTGACTTTC,TRBV7-9,TRBJ2-6,NA,NA
CASNTGVWSNQPQHF,TGTGCCAGCAATACAGGGGTGTGGAGCAATCAGCCCCAGCATTTT,TRBV12-3/TRBV12-4,TRBJ1-5,NA,TRBD1
CASLDGNTEAFF,TGTGCCAGCCTGGACGGGAACACTGAAGCTTTCTTT,TRBV28,TRBJ1-1,NA,NA
CASSELGLAENNEQFF,TGTGCCAGCAGTGAATTAGGACTAGCGGAAAACAATGAGCAGTTCTTC,TRBV6-1,TRBJ2-1,few,TRBD2
CSAVFGLADNEQYF,TGCAGTGCCGTTTTCGGACTAGCGGACAATGAGCAGTACTTC,TRBV20-1,TRBJ2-7,NA,TRBD2
CASSLGLVDDEQFF,TGTGCCAGCAGCTTGGGACTAGTAGACGATGAGCAGTTCTTC,TRBV7-9,TRBJ2-1,few,TRBD2
CASSSRRVPRGYEQYF,TGTGCCAGCAGCTCCAGACGGGTCCCACGGGGCTACGAGCAGTACTTC,TRBV3-1,TRBJ2-7,NA,NA
CASSKVAVFRTGELFF,TGTGCCAGCAGCAAGGTGGCGGTATTCAGAACCGGGGAGCTGTTTTTT,TRBV7-2,TRBJ2-2,few,NA
CASSRGLFVTQVDTQYF,TGTGCCAGCAGCCGGGGACTTTTCGTAACGCAGGTAGATACGCAGTATTTT,TRBV4-2,TRBJ2-3,few,NA